These 21 T cell receptor beta chains were all obtained from the same sample, sequenced in a study of regulatory T cells in long-lasting Graves disease. Sample time point: persistent/refractory GD, antithyroid drugs over 5 years with positive TRAb. Construction of the TCR library relied on RNA isolated from PBMCs. Through Arm-PCR of CDR3 regions and iRepertoire HTBI primers, TCR beta libraries were built. TCRdb independently ran MiXCR on the multiplex PCR reads; one entry per CDR3 protein. Of some 370,000 distinct CDR3 sequences listed, roughly 23% were seen once; the top ten hold around 30%. Sequencing used peripheral blood mononuclear cells (PBMCs), obtained when the disease was refractory, from a patient treated with antithyroid drugs. These receptors were obtained from a woman aged 40 to 49 with Graves disease.

This clonotype was observed at least ten times. V usage is TRBV11-2 and J usage is TRBJ1-6, with D unresolved. CDR3 size: 15 residues. V gave up 0 bases and J gave up 8 bases, with 11 bases separating them. The germline V gene has CDR1 SGHAT and CDR2 FQNNGV. The CDR3 loop is CASSLDYNQDSPLHF. CDR3 in DNA: TGTGCCAGCAGCTTAGATTACAATCAGGATTCACCCCTCCACTTT.

There are many counts of this clonotype. V is TRBV6-1 and J is TRBJ2-7; 7 positions agree with TRBD1. The J segment lost 0 bases and the V segment lost 6 bases, leaving 8 bases of the junction unmatched. The CDR3 has 15 amino acids. Germline values: CDR1 MNHNS, CDR2 SASEGT. The CDR3 protein is CASSRGQVSSYEQYF. The CDR3 nucleotides are TGTGCCAGCAGCCGAGGACAGGTTAGCTCCTACGAGCAGTACTTC.

The chain carries TRBV12-3 or TRBV12-4 and TRBJ2-5; TRBD2 matches at 13 bases. The CDR3 consists of 16 residues. Trimming at V came to 5 bases and at J to 4 bases, leaving 7 bases not matched to a gene. CDR3 protein: CASSRTGLAGLETQYF. CDR3 bases: TGTGCCAGCAGTCGAACGGGACTAGCGGGATTAGAGACCCAGTACTTC.

This clonotype turned up a few times. The rearrangement uses TRBV11-2 and TRBJ1-3; D gene ambiguous. The CDR3 contains 17 residues. Germline-derived CDR1 and CDR2 are SGHAT and FQNNGV. The ends were cut back, 6 bases at V and 0 bases at J, with 18 bases in the middle. CDR3 protein: CASSLFKEAVSGNTIYF. The CDR3 DNA reads as TGTGCCAGCAGTCTATTTAAGGAGGCAGTCTCTGGAAACACCATATATTTT.

This chain joins TRBV19 and TRBJ1-5; D gene ambiguous. The germline V and J ends were trimmed by 6 bases and 0 bases, with 6 bases remaining between them. Germline CDR1 LNHDA, CDR2 SQIVND (reference sequence). The CDR3 extends over 13 amino acids. CDR3 sequence reads: CASRWGSNQPQHF. The CDR3 DNA sequence: TGTGCCAGTAGGTGGGGTAGCAATCAGCCCCAGCATTTT.

This clonotype has a count of ten or more. The chain joins TRBV20-1 to TRBJ1-4; D may be TRBD1 (6 bases). The CDR3 consists of 14 residues. V lost 8 bases to trimming and J lost 4 bases, with 17 bases between them. Looked up from germline, CDR1 is DFQATT and CDR2 is SNEGSKA (reference sequence). CDR3 sequence reads: CSPYRGQINEKLFF. CDR3 nucleotides: TGCAGTCCTTATCGGGGGCAGATTAATGAAAAACTGTTTTTT.

Many counts were recorded for this clonotype. The rearrangement links TRBV5-1 to TRBJ2-2; 8 bases map to TRBD2. The CDR3 consists of 16 residues. Germline-derived CDR1 and CDR2 are SGHRS and YFSETQ. The V and J ends lost 1 base and 5 bases, in that order; junction bases with no gene match: 7. Written as DNA, the CDR3 is TGCGCCAGCAGCTTGACGGCGGGAGGACGGACCGGGGAGCTGTTTTTT. Its protein is CASSLTAGGRTGELFF.

The chain couples TRBV7-9 to TRBJ1-1; the D is unclear. Germline V CDR1 and CDR2: SEHNR, FQNEAQ (reference sequence). Trimming left V 3 bases short and J 7 bases short, with 6 bases between. This CDR3 has 11 amino acids. CDR3 sequence: CASSFGHEAFF. DNA of the CDR3: TGTGCCAGCAGCTTCGGCCATGAAGCTTTCTTT.

This clonotype has a handful of counts. One end of the junction does not line up with germline, which may come from a read error. The chain employs TRBV12-3 or TRBV12-4 and TRBJ2-5; TRBD2 matches at 8 bases. The CDR3 is made up of 15 amino acids. This chain's CDR3 is CAGSLVGRAGETQYF. DNA for the CDR3: TGTGCCGGCAGTTTAGTCGGGAGGGCCGGAGAGACCCAGTACTTC.

This clonotype was seen ten or more times. V is TRBV6-1 and J is TRBJ2-7, with a weak D call TRBD1 (6 bases). Looked up from germline, CDR1 is MNHNS and CDR2 is SASEGT. V shed 7 bases and J shed 3 bases, with 19 bases lying between them. The CDR3 has 15 amino acids. CDR3 loop: CASTLDRLRLYEQYF. The CDR3 DNA reads as TGTGCCAGCACCTTAGACAGGCTCAGACTCTACGAGCAGTACTTC.

A few counts support this clonotype. The V and J genes are TRBV2 and TRBJ1-5; weak D call: TRBD1 (5 bases). Trimming stripped 5 bases from V and 5 bases from J, with 13 bases between. Germline V gene data show CDR1 as SNHLY and CDR2 as FYNNEI. The CDR3 is 14 amino acids. The CDR3 region is CASSFTGGDQPQHF. CDR3 bases: TGTGCCAGCAGTTTTACGGGGGGGGATCAGCCCCAGCATTTT.

The chain recombines TRBV7-9 with TRBJ2-2; 11 bases agree with TRBD2. Germline values: CDR1 SEHNR, CDR2 FQNEAQ (reference sequence). The V and J ends lost 0 bases and 7 bases, in that order; junction bases with no gene match: 7. There are 17 residues in the CDR3. The CDR3 coding sequence is TGTGCCAGCAGCTTAGCCTTAGCGGGAGGGCCCGTCGGGGAGCTGTTTTTT. Translating it yields CASSLALAGGPVGELFF.

A note on this clonotype: A junction end diverges from the germline sequence, so it may reflect a read error. The CDR3 region is CTSSFNLGEKLFF. Written as DNA, the CDR3 is TGTACCAGCAGTTTCAATTTGGGGGAAAAACTGTTTTTT. The rearrangement uses TRBV28 and TRBJ1-4; D is unclear. The germline gives CDR1 MDHEN, CDR2 SYDVKM. The CDR3 has 13 amino acids.

To note about this clonotype: With a much larger clone just one base away, this may be a read error. The chain recombines TRBV5-1 with TRBJ1-1; D possibly corresponds to TRBD1 (5 bases). Deletions cut 3 bases from V and 4 bases from J, with 13 bases between. Germline-derived CDR1 and CDR2 are SGHRS and YFSETQ. This CDR3 is built from 14 residues. CDR3 DNA: TGCGCCAGCAGCTCGGAAATAAGGGGCACTGAAGCTTTCTTT. Translating gives CASSSEIRGTEAFF.

There are many counts of this clonotype. J is TRBJ1-4 and V is TRBV5-1; TRBD1 agrees at 11 bases. V lost 4 bases, J lost 8 bases, and 4 bases stayed unmatched. This CDR3 spans 14 amino acids. Germline V CDR1 and CDR2: SGHRS, YFSETQ. DNA for the CDR3: TGCGCCAGCAGCGGACAGGGGGCGCAAGAAAAACTGTTTTTT. This translates into CASSGQGAQEKLFF.

The gene calls are TRBV2 and TRBJ2-2; tentative D call: TRBD2 (6 bases). Germline assignment: CDR1 SNHLY and CDR2 FYNNEI. The V and J ends lost 3 bases and 3 bases respectively, with 26 bases between them. The length of the CDR3 is 20 residues. The CDR3 sequence: CASSDSGSSGVLWDTGELFF. CDR3 nucleotide sequence: TGTGCCAGCAGTGATTCCGGCTCGTCGGGAGTTCTTTGGGACACCGGGGAGCTGTTTTTT.

The chain employs TRBV6-4 and TRBJ2-2; 7 nucleotides match TRBD1. The germline CDR1 and CDR2 sequences are MRHNA and SNTAGT. Germline trimming cut 4 bases from V and 6 bases from J; bases unmatched to any gene: 5. The CDR3 runs to 14 residues. CDR3 residues: CASSVSQGSGELFF. Written as DNA, the CDR3 is TGTGCCAGCAGTGTCTCACAGGGGTCCGGGGAGCTGTTTTTT.

The chain carries TRBV2 and TRBJ1-5, with D perhaps TRBD1 (5 bases). Germline CDR1 SNHLY, CDR2 FYNNEI. CDR3 length equals 15 residues. Trimming left V 6 bases short and J 0 bases short, with 12 bases between. The CDR3 reads CASRGPADSNQPQHF. As DNA, the CDR3 is TGTGCCAGCAGGGGGCCCGCAGATAGCAATCAGCCCCAGCATTTT.

This clonotype was found a few times. The V call is TRBV20-1, the J call TRBJ1-1, with 7 bases aligning to TRBD1. The CDR3 length is 15 residues. Germline assignment: CDR1 DFQATT and CDR2 SNEGSKA (reference sequence). With 0 bases clipped from V and 3 bases from J, the junction kept 7 bases outside the gene matches. The CDR3 nucleotides are TGCAGTGCTAGAGATAGGACAGGCATCGACACTGAAGCTTTCTTT. Its translation: CSARDRTGIDTEAFF.

This clonotype was seen ten or more times. The gene calls are TRBV28 and TRBJ1-2; unclear D gene. The germline V and J ends were trimmed by 3 bases and 1 base, with 9 bases remaining between them. CDR1 and CDR2 (germline): MDHEN, SYDVKM. This CDR3 is 14 amino acids long. The DNA for the CDR3 is TGTGCCAGCAGTTTTGGCAGGCGTAACTATGGCTACACCTTC. Amino acids: CASSFGRRNYGYTF.

This clonotype has a count of ten or more. The chain joins TRBV12-3 or TRBV12-4 to TRBJ1-5; D may be TRBD1 (6 bases). CDR3 length: 15 amino acids. The V end was cut by 6 bases, the J end by 5 bases, with 17 bases between. The CDR3 protein is CASRAWGRGHQPQHF. For the CDR3, the DNA is TGTGCCAGCAGAGCGTGGGGCAGGGGACATCAGCCCCAGCATTTT.